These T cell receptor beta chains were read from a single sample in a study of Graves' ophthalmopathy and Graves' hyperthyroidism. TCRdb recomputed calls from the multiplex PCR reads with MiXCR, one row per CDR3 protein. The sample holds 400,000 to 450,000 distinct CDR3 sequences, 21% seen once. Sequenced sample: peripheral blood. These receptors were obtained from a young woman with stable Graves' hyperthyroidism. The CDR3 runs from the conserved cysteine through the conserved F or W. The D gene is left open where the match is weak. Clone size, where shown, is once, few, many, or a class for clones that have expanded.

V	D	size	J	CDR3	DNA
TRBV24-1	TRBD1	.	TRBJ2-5	CATSDWNRGNLETQYF	TGTGCCACCAGTGATTGGAACAGGGGGAATTTGGAGACCCAGTACTTC
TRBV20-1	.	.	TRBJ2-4	CSSNGQVENIQYF	TGCAGTTCCAATGGTCAGGTCGAAAACATTCAGTACTTC
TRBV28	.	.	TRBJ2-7	CASSTPGPTYEQYF	TGTGCCAGCAGTACTCCGGGTCCCACCTACGAGCAGTACTTC
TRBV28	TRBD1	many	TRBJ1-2	CASSDGQGFGYGYTF	TGTGCCAGCAGTGACGGACAGGGGTTTGGCTATGGCTACACCTTC
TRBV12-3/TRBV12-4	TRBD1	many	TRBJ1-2	CASSLRDSYGYTF	TGTGCCAGCAGTTTAAGGGACAGCTATGGCTACACCTTC
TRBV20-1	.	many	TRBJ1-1	CSARDSRTRVTEAFF	TGCAGTGCTAGAGACTCCAGGACCCGGGTCACTGAAGCTTTCTTT
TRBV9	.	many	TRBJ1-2	CASSVAGRAGPNYGYTF	TGTGCCAGCAGCGTAGCTGGTCGGGCAGGGCCTAACTATGGCTACACCTTC
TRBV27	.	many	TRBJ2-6	CASSTPRGKLSGANVLTF	TGTGCCAGCAGTACCCCCCGGGGGAAACTCTCTGGGGCCAACGTCCTGACTTTC
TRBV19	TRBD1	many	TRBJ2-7	CASRMDRGTYEQYF	TGTGCCAGTAGGATGGACAGGGGAACCTACGAGCAGTACTTC
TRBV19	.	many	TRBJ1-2	CASRETGRLAYGYTF	TGTGCCAGTAGGGAGACAGGTCGCTTGGCCTATGGCTACACCTTC
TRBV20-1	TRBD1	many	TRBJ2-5	CSAAIQGTFRETQYF	TGCAGTGCTGCGATACAGGGGACGTTTCGGGAGACCCAGTACTTC
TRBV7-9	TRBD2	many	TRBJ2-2	CASSLALTSGSTDGELFF	TGTGCCAGCAGCTTAGCTCTTACTAGCGGGAGTACGGACGGGGAGCTGTTTTTT
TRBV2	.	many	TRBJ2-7	CASKRLSSYEQYF	TGTGCCAGCAAACGACTCTCATCCTACGAGCAGTACTTC
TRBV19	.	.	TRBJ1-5	CASRGHRDNLGQPQHF	TGTGCCAGTAGGGGCCACCGGGACAATTTGGGCCAGCCCCAGCATTTT
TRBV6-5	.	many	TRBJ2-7	CASSLLQGEAYEQYF	TGTGCCAGCAGTCTCCTACAGGGAGAGGCCTACGAGCAGTACTTC
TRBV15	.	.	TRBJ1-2	CATSIYRRDLQGYTF	TGTGCCACCAGCATATATCGCAGGGACCTACAGGGCTACACCTTC
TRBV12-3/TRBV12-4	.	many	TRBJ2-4	CASSLAVRGIQYF	TGTGCCAGCAGTTTAGCGGTCCGGGGCATTCAGTACTTC
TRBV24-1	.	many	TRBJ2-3	CATSSSRGWADTQYF	TGTGCCACCAGTTCCTCGCGGGGTTGGGCAGATACGCAGTATTTT
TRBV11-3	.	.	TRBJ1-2	CASSLTGGSSPGYTF	TGTGCCAGCAGCCTTACTGGAGGGTCCTCACCTGGCTACACCTTC
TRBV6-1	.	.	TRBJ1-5	CASSANRDWNQPQHF	TGTGCCAGCAGTGCTAACCGGGACTGGAATCAGCCCCAGCATTTT
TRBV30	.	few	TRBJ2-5	CAWRYGQGLGETQYF	TGTGCCTGGAGGTATGGGCAGGGCCTCGGGGAGACCCAGTACTTC
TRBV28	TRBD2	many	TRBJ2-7	CASSRSGRTTYEQYF	TGTGCCAGCAGCCGGAGCGGGAGGACTACCTACGAGCAGTACTTC
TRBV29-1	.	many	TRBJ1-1	CSVLERGRGRMNTEAFF	TGCAGCGTTCTGGAAAGAGGGCGCGGGAGAATGAACACTGAAGCTTTCTTT
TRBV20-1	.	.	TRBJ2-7	CSARDAGTDYEQYF	TGCAGTGCTAGAGATGCGGGAACTGACTACGAGCAGTACTTC
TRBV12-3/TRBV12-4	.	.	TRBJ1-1	CASSLVTNTEAFF	TGTGCCAGCAGTTTAGTAACGAACACTGAAGCTTTCTTT
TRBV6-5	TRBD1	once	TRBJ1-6	CASSYRTGGHLHF	TGTGCCAGCAGTTACCGAACAGGGGGACACCTCCACTTT